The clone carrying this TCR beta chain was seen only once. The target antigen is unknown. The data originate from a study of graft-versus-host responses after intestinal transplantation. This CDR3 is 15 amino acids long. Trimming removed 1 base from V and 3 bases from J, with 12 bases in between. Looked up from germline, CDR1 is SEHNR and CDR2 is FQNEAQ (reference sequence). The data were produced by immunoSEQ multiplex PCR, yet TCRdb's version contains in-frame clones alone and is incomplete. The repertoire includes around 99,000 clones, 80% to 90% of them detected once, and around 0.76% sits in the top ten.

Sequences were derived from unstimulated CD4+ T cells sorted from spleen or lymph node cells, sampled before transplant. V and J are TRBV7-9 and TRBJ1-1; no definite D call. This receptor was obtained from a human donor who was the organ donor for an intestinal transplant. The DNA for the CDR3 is TGTGCCAGCAGCTTAGTATCCCCGCGAGACACTGAAGCTTTCTTT. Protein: CASSLVSPRDTEAFF. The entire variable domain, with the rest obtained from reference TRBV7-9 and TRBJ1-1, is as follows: DTGVSQNPRHKITKRGQNVTFRCDPISEHNRLYWYRQTLGQGPEFLTYFQNEAQLEKSRLLSDRFSAERPKGSFSTLEIQRTEQGDSAMYLCASSLVSPRDTEAFFGQGTRLTVV.